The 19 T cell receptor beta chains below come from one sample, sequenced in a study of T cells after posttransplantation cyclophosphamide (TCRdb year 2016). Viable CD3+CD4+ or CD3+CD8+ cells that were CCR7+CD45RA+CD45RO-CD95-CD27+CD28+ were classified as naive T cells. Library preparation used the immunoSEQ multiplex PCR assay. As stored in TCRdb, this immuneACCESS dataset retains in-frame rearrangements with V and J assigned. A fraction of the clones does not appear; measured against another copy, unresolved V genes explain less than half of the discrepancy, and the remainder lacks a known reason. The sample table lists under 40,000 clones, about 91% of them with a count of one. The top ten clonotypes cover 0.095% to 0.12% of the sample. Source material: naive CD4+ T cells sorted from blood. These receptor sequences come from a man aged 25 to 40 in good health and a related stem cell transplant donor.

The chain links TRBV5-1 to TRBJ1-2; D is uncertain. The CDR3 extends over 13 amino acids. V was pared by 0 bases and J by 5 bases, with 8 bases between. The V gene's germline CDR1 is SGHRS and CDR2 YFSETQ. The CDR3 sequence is CASSLGASYGYTF. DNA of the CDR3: TGCGCCAGCAGCTTGGGGGCCAGTTATGGCTACACCTTC.

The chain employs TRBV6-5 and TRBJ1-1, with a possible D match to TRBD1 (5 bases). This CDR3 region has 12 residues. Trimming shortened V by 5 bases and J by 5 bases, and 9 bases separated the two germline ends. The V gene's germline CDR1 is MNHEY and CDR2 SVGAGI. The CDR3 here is CASSRGLTEAFF. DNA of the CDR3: TGTGCCAGCAGTAGGGGTTTAACTGAAGCTTTCTTT.

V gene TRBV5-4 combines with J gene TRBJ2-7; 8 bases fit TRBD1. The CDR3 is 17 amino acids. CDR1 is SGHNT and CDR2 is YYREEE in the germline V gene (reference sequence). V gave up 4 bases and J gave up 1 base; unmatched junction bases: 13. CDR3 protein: CASSQDRVGWQSYEQYF. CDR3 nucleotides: TGTGCCAGCAGCCAGGACAGGGTAGGCTGGCAGTCCTACGAGCAGTACTTC.

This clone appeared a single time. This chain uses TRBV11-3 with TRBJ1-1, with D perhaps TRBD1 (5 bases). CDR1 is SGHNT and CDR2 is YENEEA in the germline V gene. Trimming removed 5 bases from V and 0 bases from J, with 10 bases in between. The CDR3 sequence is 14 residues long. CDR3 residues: CASSLRGMNTEAFF. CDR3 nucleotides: TGTGCCAGCAGCCTCCGGGGGATGAACACTGAAGCTTTCTTT.

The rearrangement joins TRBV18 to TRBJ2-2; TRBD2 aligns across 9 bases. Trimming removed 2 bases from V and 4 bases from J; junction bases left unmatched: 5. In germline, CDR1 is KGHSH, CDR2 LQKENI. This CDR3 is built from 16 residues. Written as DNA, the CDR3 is TGTGCCAGCTCACCATTGGGACTAGCTAGCACCGGGGAGCTGTTTTTT. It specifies CASSPLGLASTGELFF.

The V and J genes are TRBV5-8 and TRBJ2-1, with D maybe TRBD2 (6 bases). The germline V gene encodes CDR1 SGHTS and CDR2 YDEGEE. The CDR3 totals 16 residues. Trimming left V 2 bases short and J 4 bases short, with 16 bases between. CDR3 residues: CASSLRIGGGYNEQFF. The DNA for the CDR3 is TGTGCCAGCAGCTTACGGATCGGGGGTGGTTACAATGAGCAGTTCTTC.

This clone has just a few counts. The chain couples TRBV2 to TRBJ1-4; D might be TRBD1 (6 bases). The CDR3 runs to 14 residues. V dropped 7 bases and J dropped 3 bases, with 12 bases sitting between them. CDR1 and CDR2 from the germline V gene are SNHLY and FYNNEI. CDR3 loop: CASTGDHPNEKLFF. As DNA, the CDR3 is TGTGCCAGCACAGGGGACCACCCTAATGAAAAACTGTTTTTT.

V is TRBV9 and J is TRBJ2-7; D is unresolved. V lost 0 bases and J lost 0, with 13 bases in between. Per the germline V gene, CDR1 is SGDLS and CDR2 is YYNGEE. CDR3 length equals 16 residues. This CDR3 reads CASSVGLQTSSYEQYF. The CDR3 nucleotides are TGTGCCAGCAGCGTAGGGTTACAGACCAGCTCCTACGAGCAGTACTTC.

This chain's CDR3 is CSVLGQGLKYTGNTEAFF. The CDR3 nucleotides are TGCAGCGTTCTCGGACAGGGTCTAAAATATACGGGTAACACTGAAGCTTTCTTT. The V gene is TRBV29-1, the J gene TRBJ1-1, with 8 bases identical to TRBD1. CDR1 is SQVTM and CDR2 is ANQGSEA in the germline V gene. J was trimmed by 2 bases and V by 5 bases; bases with no gene match: 19. The CDR3 totals 18 residues. Full variable domain (rest looked up from reference TRBV29-1 and TRBJ1-1): SAVISQKPSRDICQRGTSLTIQCQVDSQVTMMFWYRQQPGQSLTLIATANQGSEATYESGFVIDKFPISRPNLTFSTLTVSNMSPEDSSIYLCSVLGQGLKYTGNTEAFFGQGTRLTVV.

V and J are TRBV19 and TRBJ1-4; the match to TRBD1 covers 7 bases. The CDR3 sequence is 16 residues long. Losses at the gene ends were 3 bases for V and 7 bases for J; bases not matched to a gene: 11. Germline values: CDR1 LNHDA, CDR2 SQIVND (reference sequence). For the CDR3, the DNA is TGTGCCAGTAGTATCCAAGTAGGGGGCGTTGGTGAAAAACTGTTTTTT. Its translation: CASSIQVGGVGEKLFF.

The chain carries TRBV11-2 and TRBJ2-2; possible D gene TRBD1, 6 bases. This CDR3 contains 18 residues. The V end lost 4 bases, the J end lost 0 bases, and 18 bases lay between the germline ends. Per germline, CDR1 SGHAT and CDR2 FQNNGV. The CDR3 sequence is CASSSPSIGQTNTGELFF. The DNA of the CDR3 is TGTGCCAGCAGCTCTCCCTCCATTGGACAGACGAACACCGGGGAGCTGTTTTTT.

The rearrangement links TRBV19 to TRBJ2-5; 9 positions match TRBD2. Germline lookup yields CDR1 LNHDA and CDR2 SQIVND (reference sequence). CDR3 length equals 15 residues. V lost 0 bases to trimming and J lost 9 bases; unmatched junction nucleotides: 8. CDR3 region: CASSIDNEAGGAQYF. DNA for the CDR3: TGTGCCAGTAGTATAGATAACGAAGCGGGGGGAGCCCAGTACTTC. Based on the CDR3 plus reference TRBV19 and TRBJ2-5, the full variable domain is DGGITQSPKYLFRKEGQNVTLSCEQNLNHDAMYWYRQDPGQGLRLIYYSQIVNDFQKGDIAEGYSVSREKKESFPLTVTSAQKNPTAFYLCASSIDNEAGGAQYFGPGTRLLVL.

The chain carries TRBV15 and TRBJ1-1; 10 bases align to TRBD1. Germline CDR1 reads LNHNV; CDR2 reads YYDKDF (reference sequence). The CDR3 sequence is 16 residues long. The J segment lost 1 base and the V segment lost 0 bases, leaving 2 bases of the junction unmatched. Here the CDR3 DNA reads TGTGCCACCAGCAGAGATCGACAGGGGGCGAACACTGAAGCTTTCTTT. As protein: CATSRDRQGANTEAFF.

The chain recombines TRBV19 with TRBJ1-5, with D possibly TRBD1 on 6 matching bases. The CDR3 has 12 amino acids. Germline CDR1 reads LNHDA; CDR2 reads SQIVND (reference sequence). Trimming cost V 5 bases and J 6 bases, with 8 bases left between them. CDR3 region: CASSLQGQPQHF. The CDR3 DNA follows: TGTGCCAGTAGTCTACAGGGTCAGCCCCAGCATTTT.

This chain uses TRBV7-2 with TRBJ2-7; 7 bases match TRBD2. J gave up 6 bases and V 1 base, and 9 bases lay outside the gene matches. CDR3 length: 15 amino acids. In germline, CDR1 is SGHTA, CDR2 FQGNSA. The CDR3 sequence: CASSLGGEGRVEQYF. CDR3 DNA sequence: TGTGCCAGCAGCTTAGGAGGGGAGGGTCGCGTCGAGCAGTACTTC.

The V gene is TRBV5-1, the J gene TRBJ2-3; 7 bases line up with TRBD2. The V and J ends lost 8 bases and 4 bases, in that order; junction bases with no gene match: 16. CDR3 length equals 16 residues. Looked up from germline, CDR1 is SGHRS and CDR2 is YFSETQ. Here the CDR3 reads CASSTFGAGFADTQYF. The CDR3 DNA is TGCGCCAGTTCAACTTTTGGAGCGGGGTTCGCAGATACGCAGTATTTT.

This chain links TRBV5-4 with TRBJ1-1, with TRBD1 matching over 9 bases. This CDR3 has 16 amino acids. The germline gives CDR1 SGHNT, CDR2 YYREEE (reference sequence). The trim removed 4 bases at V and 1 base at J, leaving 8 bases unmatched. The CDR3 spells CASSHGTGRGNTEAFF. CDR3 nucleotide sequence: TGTGCCAGCAGCCACGGGACAGGGAGAGGGAACACTGAAGCTTTCTTT.

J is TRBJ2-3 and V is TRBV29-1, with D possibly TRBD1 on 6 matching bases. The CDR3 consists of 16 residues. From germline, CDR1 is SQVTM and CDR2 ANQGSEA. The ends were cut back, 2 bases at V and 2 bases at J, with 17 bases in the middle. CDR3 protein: CSVERGRQGPTDTQYF. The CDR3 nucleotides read TGCAGCGTTGAAAGGGGAAGGCAGGGGCCCACAGATACGCAGTATTTT.

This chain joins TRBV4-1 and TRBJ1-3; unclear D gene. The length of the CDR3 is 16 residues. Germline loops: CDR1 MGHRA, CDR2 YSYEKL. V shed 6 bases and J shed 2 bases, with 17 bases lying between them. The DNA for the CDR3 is TGCGCCAGCAGAGAGTCGGAGGGTCACCCTGGAAACACCATATATTTT. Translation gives CASRESEGHPGNTIYF.